This T cell receptor (beta chain) was captured in a study of blood T cell repertoires in COVID-19. Only in-frame clones appear in the TCRdb table, and some are missing; sequencing was by immunoSEQ multiplex PCR. The sample lists 80,000 to 95,000 clones, about four fifths occurring once. V was clipped by 2 bases and J by 2 bases, with 10 bases between them. This CDR3 comprises 15 residues. Germline V lookup: CDR1 SGHTA, CDR2 FQGNSA. The sample consisted of peripheral blood. The rearrangement uses TRBV7-2 and TRBJ1-5; perhaps TRBD1 as D (5 bases). This clonotype was obtained from an elderly man with acute or convalescent COVID-19. The CDR3 region is CASSLITGGNQPQHF. As DNA, the CDR3 is TGTGCCAGCAGCTTAATCACGGGGGGCAATCAGCCCCAGCATTTT.